The rows below give T cell receptor beta chains drawn from one sample of a study of cytomegalovirus exposure and HLA in healthy donors. Profiled with immunoSEQ multiplex PCR; TCRdb holds only in-frame clones, not every one. The table records approximately 100,000 clones, more than 70% of them present only once. Sequencing was carried out using PBMCs. The receptor source for this set is a young man in good health and CMV-seronegative. The CDR3 runs from the conserved cysteine through the conserved F or W. A D gene is named only where the DNA matches it firmly.

d_call	v_call	cdr3_aa
NA	TRBV5-1	CASSQRGAGDNEQFF
TRBD2	TRBV4-1	CASSLEPRTSGTLSTDTQYF
TRBD1	TRBV6-4	CASSDSIGGNLISNQPQHF
NA	TRBV30	CAWNRVNTEAFF
NA	TRBV7-2	CASSLGPHSDRKQETQYF
TRBD1	TRBV28	CASSSAGQTLNYGYTF
TRBD2	TRBV7-2	CASSLGLAGGAQYF
TRBD1	TRBV10-3	CASRTGSSYEQYF
TRBD2	TRBV6-5	CASSRTSRNEQFF
TRBD1	TRBV6-4	CASSDLSTGSYNEQFF
TRBD1	TRBV19	CASMRQGVHNEQFF
TRBD2	TRBV4-3	CASSRGTSELEQYF
NA	TRBV7-8	CASSLAGPTDGYTF
NA	TRBV9	CASSGRDADTQYF
TRBD1	TRBV28	CASSSPGGDGEKLFF
NA	TRBV10-1	CASSESKRLYGYTF
NA	TRBV5-1	CASSPPGALSYEQYF
NA	TRBV28	CASSSGDYEQYF
TRBD2	TRBV4-3	CASSQFGEGTYNEQFF
TRBD2	TRBV15	CATSSHFGTSGETQYF
NA	TRBV19	CASSILYNQPQHF
TRBD2	TRBV5-1	CASSSASGYNEQFF
NA	TRBV2	CASRAGLSNTEAFF
NA	TRBV19	CASSRQVLNGNTIYF
TRBD1	TRBV5-6	CASSLAGQGAADTEAFF
NA	TRBV6-6	CASAGAGATRWGEQFF
TRBD1	TRBV29-1	CSFVQGAGNTIYF
TRBD1	TRBV27	CASSLQGDQPQHF
TRBD2	TRBV14	CASSQDSRGAGELFF
NA	TRBV29-1	CSVDQGGYEQYF
TRBD1	TRBV19	CASKSPGQGAGQPQHF
NA	TRBV6-6	CASSYSEVTAGPKLFF
TRBD2	TRBV15	CATSRAAGVVADTQYF
NA	TRBV21-1	CASSKASKLEGTQETQYF
NA	TRBV5-4	CASSLGLELYEQYF
TRBD1	TRBV5-6	CASSLLGTGGAHYGYTF
TRBD1	TRBV5-6	CASSLGGQGRNQPQHF
TRBD1	TRBV28	CASITGGEGQPQHF
NA	TRBV19	CASSEAGGGETQYF
NA	TRBV6-4	CASSDSQSTDTQYF
NA	TRBV10-3	CAISGGQSEDTQYF
NA	TRBV4-3	CASSPTAGGRETQYF
TRBD2	TRBV19	CASNGGRVNEQFF
TRBD1	TRBV2	CASSGGTGYNEQFF
NA	TRBV2	CASTAQFSYEQYF
NA	TRBV7-3	CASSFGRRNSPLHF
TRBD2	TRBV18	CASSPASGAKYPYNEQFF
NA	TRBV5-1	CASSLGGANQPQHF
NA	TRBV28	CASSFSGGSEAFF
TRBD1	TRBV9	CASSPGDRAVEQFF
TRBD2	TRBV7-3	CASSSSGTNLNEQFF
NA	TRBV9	CASSVAGATFPLREQFF
TRBD2	TRBV7-9	CASSPSGYEQYF
TRBD2	TRBV2	CASRRGGTISYEQYF
TRBD2	TRBV28	CASSLFSLAGGQETQYF
NA	TRBV19	CASSAATGSFGYEQYF
TRBD2	TRBV28	CASSFPGLGYYEQYF
TRBD2	TRBV6-5	CASSSYSGSGTDTQYF
NA	TRBV5-4	CASSLETTAAYGYTF
NA	TRBV28	CASSLTHSYEQYF